The subject of this entry is one T cell receptor beta chain. Its antigen is still unknown. A read error may produce the germline difference seen at one junction end. The repertoire was sequenced with immunoSEQ multiplex PCR; TCRdb's copy has only in-frame clones and lacks some. In the table there are roughly 79,000 clones, 84% of which are singletons. The length of the CDR3 is 14 residues. Germline V gene lookup returns CDR1 SGDLS and CDR2 YYNGEE. The data were taken from a study of OX40 agonist ivuxolimab in advanced cancers. The wider study: A male proportion of 82.7% was recorded, with mean age around 64 years and range roughly 20 to 85.

Study-level findings and limits: Researchers report that CD8+ T cells had, on average, more expanded clones than CD4+.

The sample here was CD4+ or CD8+ T cells sorted from blood, taken in a trial of the OX40 agonist ivuxolimab. J is TRBJ2-3 and V is TRBV9; the D is unclear. The clonotype originates from an adult with an advanced solid tumor such as melanoma, head and neck, liver or kidney cancer. The CDR3 nucleotides are TGTGCCAGCAACGTACAATTACCCGGGGATACGCAGTATTTT. It yields the protein CASNVQLPGDTQYF.